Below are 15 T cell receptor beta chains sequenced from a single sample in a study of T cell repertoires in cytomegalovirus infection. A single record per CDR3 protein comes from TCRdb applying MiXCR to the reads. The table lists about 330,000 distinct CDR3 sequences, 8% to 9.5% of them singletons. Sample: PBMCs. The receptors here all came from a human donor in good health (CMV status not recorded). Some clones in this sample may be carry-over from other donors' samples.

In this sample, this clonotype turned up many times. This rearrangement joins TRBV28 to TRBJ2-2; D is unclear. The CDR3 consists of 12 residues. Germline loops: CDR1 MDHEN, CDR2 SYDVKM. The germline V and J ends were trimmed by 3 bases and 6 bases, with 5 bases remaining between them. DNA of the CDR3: TGTGCCAGCAGTTTTGGAGCCGGGGAGCTGTTTTTT. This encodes CASSFGAGELFF.

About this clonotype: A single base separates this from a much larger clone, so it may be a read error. CDR3 protein: CASSLTPLNEQYF. Here the CDR3 DNA reads TGTGCCAGCAGCCTAACCCCATTGAACGAGCAGTACTTC. V usage is TRBV7-3 and J usage is TRBJ2-7; D is unresolved. CDR3 size: 13 residues. Germline CDR1 is SGHTA and CDR2 is FQGTGA.

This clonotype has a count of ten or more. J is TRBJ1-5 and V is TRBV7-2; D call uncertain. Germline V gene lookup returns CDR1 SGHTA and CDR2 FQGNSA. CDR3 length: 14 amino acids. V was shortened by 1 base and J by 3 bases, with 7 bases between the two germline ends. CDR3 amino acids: CASSLGRNNQPQHF. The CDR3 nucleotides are TGTGCCAGCAGCTTAGGCCGGAACAATCAGCCCCAGCATTTT.

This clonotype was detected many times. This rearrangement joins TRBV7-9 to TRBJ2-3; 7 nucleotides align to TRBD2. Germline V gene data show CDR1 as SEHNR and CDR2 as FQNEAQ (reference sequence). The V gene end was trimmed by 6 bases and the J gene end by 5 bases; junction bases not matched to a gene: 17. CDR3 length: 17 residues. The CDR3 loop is CASSSRVRSPGGDTQYF. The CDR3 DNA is TGTGCCAGCAGTTCCAGGGTCCGGAGCCCGGGAGGAGATACGCAGTATTTT. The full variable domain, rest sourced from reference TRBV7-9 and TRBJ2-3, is DTGVSQNPRHKITKRGQNVTFRCDPISEHNRLYWYRQTLGQGPEFLTYFQNEAQLEKSRLLSDRFSAERPKGSFSTLEIQRTEQGDSAMYLCASSSRVRSPGGDTQYFGPGTRLTVL.

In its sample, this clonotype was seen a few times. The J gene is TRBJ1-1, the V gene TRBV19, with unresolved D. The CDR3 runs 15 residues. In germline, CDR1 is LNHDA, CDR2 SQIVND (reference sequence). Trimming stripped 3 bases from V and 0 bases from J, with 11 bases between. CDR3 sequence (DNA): TGTGCCAGTAGTATCATGGGCAGATTGAACACTGAAGCTTTCTTT. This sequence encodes CASSIMGRLNTEAFF.

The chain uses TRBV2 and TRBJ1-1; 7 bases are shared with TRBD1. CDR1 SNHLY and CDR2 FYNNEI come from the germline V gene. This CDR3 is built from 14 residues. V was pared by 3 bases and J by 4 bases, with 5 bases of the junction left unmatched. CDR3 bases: TGTGCCAGCAGTGAGGAGGGGGCGATCACTGAAGCTTTCTTT. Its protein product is CASSEEGAITEAFF.

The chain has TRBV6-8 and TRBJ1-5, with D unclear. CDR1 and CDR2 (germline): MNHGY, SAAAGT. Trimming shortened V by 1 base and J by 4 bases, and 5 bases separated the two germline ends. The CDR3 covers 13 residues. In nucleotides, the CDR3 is TGTGCCAGCAGTTACTACCCTAATCAGCCCCAGCATTTT. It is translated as CASSYYPNQPQHF.

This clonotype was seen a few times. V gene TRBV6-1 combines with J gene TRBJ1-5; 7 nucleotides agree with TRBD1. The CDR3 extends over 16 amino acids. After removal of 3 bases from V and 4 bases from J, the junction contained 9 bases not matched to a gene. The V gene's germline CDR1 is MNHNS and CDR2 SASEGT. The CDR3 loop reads CASSERAGGGNQPQHF. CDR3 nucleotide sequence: TGTGCCAGCAGTGAGAGGGCAGGGGGAGGTAATCAGCCCCAGCATTTT.

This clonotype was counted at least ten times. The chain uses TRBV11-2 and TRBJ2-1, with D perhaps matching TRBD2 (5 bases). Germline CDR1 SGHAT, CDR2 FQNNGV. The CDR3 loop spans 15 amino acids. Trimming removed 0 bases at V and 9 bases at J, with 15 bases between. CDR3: CASSLEDRGTREQFF. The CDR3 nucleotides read TGTGCCAGCAGCTTAGAAGATCGGGGTACCCGTGAGCAGTTCTTC. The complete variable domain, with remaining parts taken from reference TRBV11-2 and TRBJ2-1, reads EAGVAQSPRYKIIEKRQSVAFWCNPISGHATLYWYQQILGQGPKLLIQFQNNGVVDDSQLPKDRFSAERLKGVDSTLKIQPAKLEDSAVYLCASSLEDRGTREQFFGPGTRLTVL.

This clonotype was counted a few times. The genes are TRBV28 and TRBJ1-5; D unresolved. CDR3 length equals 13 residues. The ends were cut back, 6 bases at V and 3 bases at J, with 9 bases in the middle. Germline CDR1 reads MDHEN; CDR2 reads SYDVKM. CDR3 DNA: TGTGCCAGCAGACCGGGGTTCAATCAGCCCCAGCATTTT. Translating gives CASRPGFNQPQHF.

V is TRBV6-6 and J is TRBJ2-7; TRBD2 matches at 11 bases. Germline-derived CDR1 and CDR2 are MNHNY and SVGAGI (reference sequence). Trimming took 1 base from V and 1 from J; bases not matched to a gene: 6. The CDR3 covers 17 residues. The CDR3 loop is CASSYLNRLAGSYEQYF. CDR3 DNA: TGTGCCAGCAGTTACTTAAATCGACTAGCGGGGTCCTACGAGCAGTACTTC.

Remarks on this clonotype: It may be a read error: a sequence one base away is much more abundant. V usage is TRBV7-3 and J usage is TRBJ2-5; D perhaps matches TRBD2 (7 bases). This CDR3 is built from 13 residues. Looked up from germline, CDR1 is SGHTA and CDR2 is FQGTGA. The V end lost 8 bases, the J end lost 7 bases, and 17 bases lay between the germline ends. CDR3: CASGPRGGGTQYF. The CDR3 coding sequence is TGTGCCAGCGGCCCCAGGGGCGGGGGGACCCAGTACTTC.

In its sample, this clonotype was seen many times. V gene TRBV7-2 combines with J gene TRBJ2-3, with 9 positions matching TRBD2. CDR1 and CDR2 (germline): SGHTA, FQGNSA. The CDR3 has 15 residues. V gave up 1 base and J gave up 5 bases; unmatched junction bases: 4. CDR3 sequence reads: CASSLGGGAVDTQYF. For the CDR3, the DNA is TGTGCCAGCAGCTTAGGCGGGGGGGCCGTAGATACGCAGTATTTT.

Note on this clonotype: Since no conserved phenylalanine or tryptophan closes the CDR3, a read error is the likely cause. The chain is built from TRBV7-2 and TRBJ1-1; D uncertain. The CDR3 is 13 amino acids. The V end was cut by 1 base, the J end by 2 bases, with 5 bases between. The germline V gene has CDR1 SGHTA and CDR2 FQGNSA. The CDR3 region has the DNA TGTGCCAGCAGCTTAGGAGAAAACACTGAAGCTTTCGTT. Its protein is CASSLGENTEAFV.

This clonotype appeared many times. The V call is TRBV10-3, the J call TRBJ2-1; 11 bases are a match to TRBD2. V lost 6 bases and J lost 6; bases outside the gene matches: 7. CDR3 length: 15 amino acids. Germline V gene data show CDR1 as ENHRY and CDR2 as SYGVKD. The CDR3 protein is CAIRITSGSGNEQFF. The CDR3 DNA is TGTGCCATCAGGATTACTAGCGGGAGTGGCAATGAGCAGTTCTTC.